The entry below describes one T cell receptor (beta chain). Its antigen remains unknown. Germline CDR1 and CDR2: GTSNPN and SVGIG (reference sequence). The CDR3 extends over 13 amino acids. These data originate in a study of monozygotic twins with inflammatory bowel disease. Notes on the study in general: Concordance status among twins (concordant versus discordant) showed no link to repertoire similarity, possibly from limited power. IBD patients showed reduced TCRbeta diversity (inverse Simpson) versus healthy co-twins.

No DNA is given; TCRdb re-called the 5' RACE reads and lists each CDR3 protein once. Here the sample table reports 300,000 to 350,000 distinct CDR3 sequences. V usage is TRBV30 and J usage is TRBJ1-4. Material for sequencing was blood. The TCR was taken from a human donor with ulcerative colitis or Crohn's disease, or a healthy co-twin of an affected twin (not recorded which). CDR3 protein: CAWSLQPNEKLFF.